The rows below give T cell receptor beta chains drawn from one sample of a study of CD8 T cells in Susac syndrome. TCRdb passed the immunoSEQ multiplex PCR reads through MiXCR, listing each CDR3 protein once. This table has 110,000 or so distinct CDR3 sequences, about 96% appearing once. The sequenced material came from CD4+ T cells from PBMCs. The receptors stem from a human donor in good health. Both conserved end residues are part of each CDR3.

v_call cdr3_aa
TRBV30 CAWSVSNSPLHF
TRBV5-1 CASSFSAGAGLVTQYF
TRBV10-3 CAISRDTANYGYTF
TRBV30 CAWTLWTANTGELFF
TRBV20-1 CSAALSYEQYF
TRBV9 CASSRGGNVMNTEAFF
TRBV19 CASRPRDLMNTEAFF
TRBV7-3 CASSLTWGQPQHF
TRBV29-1 CSANRGLTEAFF
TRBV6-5 CASSYSSDRVVSYEQYF
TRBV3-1 CASSQDGSGFYGYTF
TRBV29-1 CSVSSGRVYEQYF
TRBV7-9 CASSLNRGPTKAEAFF
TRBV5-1 CASSLDGATGGEENYGYTF
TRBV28 CASTKRGEETEAFF
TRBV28 CASSLAPALNTGELFF
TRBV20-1 CSASLETQYF
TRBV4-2 CASSQESTRTGELFF
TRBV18 CASSTDRGAQETQYF
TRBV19 CASAGTSAQETQYF
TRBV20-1 CSARAGTPGNTEVFF
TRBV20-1 CSARATDRGALDTEAFF
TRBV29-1 CSVDKGHEQYF
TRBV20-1 CSAREDRVYGYTF
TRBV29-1 CSVRGLSTDTQYF
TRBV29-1 CSARMNSNEQFF
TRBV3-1 CASSLRGPSGGRTDTQYF
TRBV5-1 CASSSRWDTGELFF
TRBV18 CASSPLGTGSQYEQYF
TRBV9 CASSYGVVNTGELFF
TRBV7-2 CASSAPLRVSTYNEQFF
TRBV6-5 CASSYTRTTHEAFF
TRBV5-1 CASSSTSPTDTQYF
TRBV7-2 CASSSTQGRSTDTQYF
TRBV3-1 CASSPRGVTYNEQFF
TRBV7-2 CASSSGTPYSNQPQHF
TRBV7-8 CASSLGGRAGEAFF
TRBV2 CASSEASVGYF
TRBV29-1 CSVARDLKVETQYF
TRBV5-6 CASRRQGTNQPQHF
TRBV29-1 CSVTSGINYGYTF
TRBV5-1 CASSLRLGGEYTF
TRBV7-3 CASSSFMNTEAFF
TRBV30 CAHKKGASYNSPLHF
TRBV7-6 CASSPYGQGSNQPQHF